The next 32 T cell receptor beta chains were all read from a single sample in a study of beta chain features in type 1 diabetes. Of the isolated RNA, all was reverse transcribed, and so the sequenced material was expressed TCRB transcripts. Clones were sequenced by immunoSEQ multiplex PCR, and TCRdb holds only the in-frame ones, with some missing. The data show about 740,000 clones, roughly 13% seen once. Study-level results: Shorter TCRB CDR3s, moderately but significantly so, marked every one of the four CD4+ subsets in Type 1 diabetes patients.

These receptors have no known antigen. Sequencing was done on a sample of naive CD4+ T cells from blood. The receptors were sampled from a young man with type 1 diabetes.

The CDR3 loop is CASSETRNYGYTF. The DNA for the CDR3 is TGTGCCAGCAGTGAAACGCGGAACTATGGCTACACCTTC. The chain employs TRBV6-1 and TRBJ1-2; D is uncertain. CDR1 and CDR2 from the germline V gene are MNHNS and SASEGT. The germline V and J ends were trimmed by 2 bases and 2 bases, with 6 bases remaining between them. The CDR3 contains 13 residues.

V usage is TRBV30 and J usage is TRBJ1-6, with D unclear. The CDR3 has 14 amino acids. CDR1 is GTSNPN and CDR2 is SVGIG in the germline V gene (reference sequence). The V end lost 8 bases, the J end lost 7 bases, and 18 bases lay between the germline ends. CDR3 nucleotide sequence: TGTGCCCACAATCAAGGAAAAGGGAATTCACCCCTCCACTTT. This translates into CAHNQGKGNSPLHF.

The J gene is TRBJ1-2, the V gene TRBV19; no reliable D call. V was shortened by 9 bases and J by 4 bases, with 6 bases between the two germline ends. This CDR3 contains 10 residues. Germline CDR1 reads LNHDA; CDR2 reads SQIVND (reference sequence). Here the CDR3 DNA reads TGTGCCAGCGGGTCCTATGGCTACACCTTC. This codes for CASGSYGYTF. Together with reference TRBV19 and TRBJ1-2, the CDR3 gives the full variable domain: DGGITQSPKYLFRKEGQNVTLSCEQNLNHDAMYWYRQDPGQGLRLIYYSQIVNDFQKGDIAEGYSVSREKKESFPLTVTSAQKNPTAFYLCASGSYGYTFGSGTRLTVV.

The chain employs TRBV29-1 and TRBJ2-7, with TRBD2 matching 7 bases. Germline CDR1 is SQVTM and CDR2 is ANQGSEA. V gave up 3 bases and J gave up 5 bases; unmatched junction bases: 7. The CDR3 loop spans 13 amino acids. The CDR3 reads CSVERGRGDEQYF. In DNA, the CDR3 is TGCAGCGTTGAGAGGGGCCGGGGGGACGAGCAGTACTTC.

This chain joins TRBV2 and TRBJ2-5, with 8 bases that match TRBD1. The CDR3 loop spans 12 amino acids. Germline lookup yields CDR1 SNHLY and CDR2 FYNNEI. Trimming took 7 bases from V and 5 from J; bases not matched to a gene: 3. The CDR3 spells CASIRTGETQYF. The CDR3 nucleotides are TGTGCCAGCATCAGGACAGGGGAGACCCAGTACTTC.

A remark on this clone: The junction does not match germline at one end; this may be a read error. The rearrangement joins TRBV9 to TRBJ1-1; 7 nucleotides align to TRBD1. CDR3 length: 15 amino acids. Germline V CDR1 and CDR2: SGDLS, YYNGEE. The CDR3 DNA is TGTGCCAGCAGCGTCCAGGGGGGGTTGAAGACTGAAGCTTTCTTT. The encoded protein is CASSVQGGLKTEAFF.

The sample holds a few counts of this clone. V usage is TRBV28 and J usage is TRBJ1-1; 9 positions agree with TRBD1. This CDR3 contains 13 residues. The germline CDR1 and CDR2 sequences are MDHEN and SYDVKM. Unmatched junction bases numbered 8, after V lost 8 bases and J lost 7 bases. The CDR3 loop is CASVTGGGIEAFF. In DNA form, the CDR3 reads TGTGCCAGCGTCACAGGGGGCGGAATTGAAGCTTTCTTT.

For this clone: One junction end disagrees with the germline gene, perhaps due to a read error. The CDR3 loop is CASSRDSSGDTQYF. CDR3 nucleotides: TGTGCTAGCAGCCGGGACAGTTCAGGAGATACGCAGTATTTT. V and J are TRBV7-7 and TRBJ2-3, with 7 bases matching TRBD1. Germline V lookup: CDR1 SSHAT, CDR2 FNYEAQ (reference sequence). The CDR3 extends over 14 amino acids.

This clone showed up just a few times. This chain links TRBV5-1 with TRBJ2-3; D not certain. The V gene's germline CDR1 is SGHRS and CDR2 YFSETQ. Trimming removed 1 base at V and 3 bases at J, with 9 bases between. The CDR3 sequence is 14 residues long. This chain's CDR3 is CASSLFLQTDTQYF. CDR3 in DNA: TGCGCCAGCAGCTTGTTCCTACAGACAGATACGCAGTATTTT.

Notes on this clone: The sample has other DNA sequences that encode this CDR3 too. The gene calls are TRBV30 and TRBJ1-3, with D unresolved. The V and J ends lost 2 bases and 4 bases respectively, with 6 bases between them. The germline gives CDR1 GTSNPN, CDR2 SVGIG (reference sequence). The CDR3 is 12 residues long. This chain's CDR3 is CAWSLTGNTIYF. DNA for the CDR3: TGTGCCTGGAGTCTAACGGGAAACACCATATATTTT.

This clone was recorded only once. CDR3 bases: TGTGCCAGCAGCTGGGGGGGACTGCTCAATCAGCCCCAGCATTTT. Translated: CASSWGGLLNQPQHF. The V call is TRBV5-4, the J call TRBJ1-5; tentative D call: TRBD1 (5 bases). The CDR3 consists of 15 residues. V gave up 3 bases and J gave up 3 bases, with 13 bases separating them. Germline CDR1 and CDR2: SGHNT and YYREEE (reference sequence).

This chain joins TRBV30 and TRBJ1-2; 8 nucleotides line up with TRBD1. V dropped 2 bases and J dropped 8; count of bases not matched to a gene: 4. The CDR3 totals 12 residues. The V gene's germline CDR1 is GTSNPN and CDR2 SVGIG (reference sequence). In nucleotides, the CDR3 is TGTGCCTGGAGTTCGACAGGGGAAGGCTACACCTTC. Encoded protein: CAWSSTGEGYTF.

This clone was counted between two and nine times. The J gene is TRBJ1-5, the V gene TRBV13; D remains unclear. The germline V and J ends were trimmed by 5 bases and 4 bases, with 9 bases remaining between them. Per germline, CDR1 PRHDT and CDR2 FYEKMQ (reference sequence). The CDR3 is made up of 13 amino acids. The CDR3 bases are TGTGCCAGCAGCCAAGCCCTGAATCAGCCCCAGCATTTT. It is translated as CASSQALNQPQHF.

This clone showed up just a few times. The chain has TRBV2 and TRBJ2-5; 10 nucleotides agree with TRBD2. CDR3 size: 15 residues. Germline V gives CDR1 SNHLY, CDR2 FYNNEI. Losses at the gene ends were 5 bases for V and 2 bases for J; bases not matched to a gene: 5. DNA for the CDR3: TGTGCCAGCAGTCGTGGACTAGCGGCACAAGAGACCCAGTACTTC. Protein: CASSRGLAAQETQYF.

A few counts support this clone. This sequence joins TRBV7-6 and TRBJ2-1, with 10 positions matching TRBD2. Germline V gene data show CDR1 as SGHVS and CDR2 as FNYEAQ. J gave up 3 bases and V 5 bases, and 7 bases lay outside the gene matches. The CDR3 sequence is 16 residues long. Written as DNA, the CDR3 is TGTGCCAGCAGCCCCTATCCTAGCGGGGGCTACAATGAGCAGTTCTTC. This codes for CASSPYPSGGYNEQFF.

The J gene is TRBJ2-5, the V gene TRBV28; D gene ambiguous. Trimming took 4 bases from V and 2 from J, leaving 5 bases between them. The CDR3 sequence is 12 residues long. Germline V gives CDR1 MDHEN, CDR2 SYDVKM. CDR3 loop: CASSYPQETQYF. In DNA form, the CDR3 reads TGTGCCAGCAGTTACCCTCAAGAGACCCAGTACTTC.

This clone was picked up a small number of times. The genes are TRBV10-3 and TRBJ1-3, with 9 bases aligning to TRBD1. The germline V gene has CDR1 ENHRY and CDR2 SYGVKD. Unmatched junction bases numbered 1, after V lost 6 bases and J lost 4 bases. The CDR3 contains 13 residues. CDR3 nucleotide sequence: TGTGCCATCAGGGACAGGGGAGGAAACACCATATATTTT. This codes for CAIRDRGGNTIYF.

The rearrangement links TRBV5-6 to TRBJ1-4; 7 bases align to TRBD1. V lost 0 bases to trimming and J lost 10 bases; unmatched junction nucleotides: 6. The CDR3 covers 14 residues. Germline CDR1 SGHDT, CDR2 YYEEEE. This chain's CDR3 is CASSLGQGQGKLFF. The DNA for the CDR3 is TGTGCCAGCAGCTTGGGACAGGGCCAAGGAAAACTGTTTTTT.

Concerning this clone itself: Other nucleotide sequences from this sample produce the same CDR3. The CDR3 coding sequence is TGTGCCTGGAGTGTAGAGGGGAGCACTGAAGCTTTCTTT. This translates into CAWSVEGSTEAFF. V and J are TRBV30 and TRBJ1-1; the D gene is possibly TRBD1 (5 bases). The CDR3 extends over 13 amino acids. Per germline, CDR1 GTSNPN and CDR2 SVGIG (reference sequence). The V gene lost 0 bases and the J gene lost 4 bases, with 9 bases spanning the gap.

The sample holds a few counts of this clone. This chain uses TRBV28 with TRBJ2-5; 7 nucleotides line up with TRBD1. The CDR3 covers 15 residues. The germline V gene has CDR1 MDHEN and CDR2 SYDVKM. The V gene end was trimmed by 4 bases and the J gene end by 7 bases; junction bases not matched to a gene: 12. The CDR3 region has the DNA TGTGCCAGCAGTTCCAAACCCCAGACAGGGAGGACCCAGTACTTC. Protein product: CASSSKPQTGRTQYF.

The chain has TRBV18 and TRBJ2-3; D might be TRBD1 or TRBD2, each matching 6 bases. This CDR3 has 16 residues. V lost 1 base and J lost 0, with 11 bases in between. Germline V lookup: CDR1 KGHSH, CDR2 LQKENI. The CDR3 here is CASSPLQGTSTDTQYF. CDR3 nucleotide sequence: TGTGCCAGCTCACCACTCCAGGGGACTAGCACAGATACGCAGTATTTT.

The CDR3 is CSASMDGYTF. CDR3 bases: TGCAGTGCTAGTATGGATGGCTACACCTTC. The chain uses TRBV20-1 and TRBJ1-2; D gene uncertain. V was trimmed by 3 bases and J by 6 bases, leaving 5 bases between them. Per the germline V gene, CDR1 is DFQATT and CDR2 is SNEGSKA (reference sequence). The CDR3 extends over 10 amino acids.

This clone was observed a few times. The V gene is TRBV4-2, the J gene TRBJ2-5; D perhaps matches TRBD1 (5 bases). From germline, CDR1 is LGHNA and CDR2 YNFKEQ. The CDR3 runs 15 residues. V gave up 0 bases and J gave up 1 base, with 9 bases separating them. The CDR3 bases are TGTGCCAGCAGCCAAGATCGGACACCCCAAGAGACCCAGTACTTC. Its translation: CASSQDRTPQETQYF.

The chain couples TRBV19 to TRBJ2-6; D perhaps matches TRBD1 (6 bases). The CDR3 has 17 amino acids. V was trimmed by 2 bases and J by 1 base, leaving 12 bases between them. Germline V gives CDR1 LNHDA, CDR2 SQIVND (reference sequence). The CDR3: CASSILTGISGANVLTF. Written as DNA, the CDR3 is TGTGCCAGTAGTATACTAACAGGGATTTCTGGGGCCAACGTCCTGACTTTC.

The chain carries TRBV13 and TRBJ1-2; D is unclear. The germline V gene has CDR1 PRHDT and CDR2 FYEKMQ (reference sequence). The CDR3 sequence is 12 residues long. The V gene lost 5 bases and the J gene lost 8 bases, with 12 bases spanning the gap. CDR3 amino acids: CASSETLWGYTF. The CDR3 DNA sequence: TGTGCCAGCAGCGAGACGCTTTGGGGCTACACCTTC. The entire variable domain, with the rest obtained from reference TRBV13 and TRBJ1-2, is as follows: AAGVIQSPRHLIKEKRETATLKCYPIPRHDTVYWYQQGPGQDPQFLISFYEKMQSDKGSIPDRFSAQQFSDYHSELNMSSLELGDSALYFCASSETLWGYTFGSGTRLTVV.

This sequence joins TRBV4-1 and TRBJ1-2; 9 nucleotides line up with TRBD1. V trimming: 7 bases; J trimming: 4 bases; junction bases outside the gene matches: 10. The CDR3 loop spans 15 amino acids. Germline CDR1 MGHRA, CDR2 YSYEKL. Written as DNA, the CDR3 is TGCGCCAGCACCCCGGGACAGGGTGGCCCCTATGGCTACACCTTC. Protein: CASTPGQGGPYGYTF.

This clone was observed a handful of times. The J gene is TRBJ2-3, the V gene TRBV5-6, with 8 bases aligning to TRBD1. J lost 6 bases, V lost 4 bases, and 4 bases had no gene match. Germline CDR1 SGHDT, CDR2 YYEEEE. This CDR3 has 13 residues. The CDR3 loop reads CASSANRGDTQYF. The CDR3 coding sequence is TGTGCCAGCAGCGCAAACAGGGGGGATACGCAGTATTTT.

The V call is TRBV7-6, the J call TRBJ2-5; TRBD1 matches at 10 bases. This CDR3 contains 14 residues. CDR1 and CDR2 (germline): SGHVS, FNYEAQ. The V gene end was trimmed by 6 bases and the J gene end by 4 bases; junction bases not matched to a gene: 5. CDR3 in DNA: TGTGCCAGCAGTCCGACAGGGGGCCGAGAGACCCAGTACTTC. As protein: CASSPTGGRETQYF.

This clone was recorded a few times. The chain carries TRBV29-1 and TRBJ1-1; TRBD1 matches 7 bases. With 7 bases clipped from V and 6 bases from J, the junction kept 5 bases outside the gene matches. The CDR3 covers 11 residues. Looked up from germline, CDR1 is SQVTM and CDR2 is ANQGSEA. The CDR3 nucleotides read TGCAGCGGGGACCAGGGGGCTGAAGCTTTCTTT. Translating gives CSGDQGAEAFF.

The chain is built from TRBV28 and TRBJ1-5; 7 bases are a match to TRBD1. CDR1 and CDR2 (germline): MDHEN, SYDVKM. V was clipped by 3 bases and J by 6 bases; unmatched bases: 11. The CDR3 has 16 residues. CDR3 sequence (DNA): TGTGCCAGCAGTTTGGGGGACAGCTCGCCCCCTCAGCCCCAGCATTTT. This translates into CASSLGDSSPPQPQHF.

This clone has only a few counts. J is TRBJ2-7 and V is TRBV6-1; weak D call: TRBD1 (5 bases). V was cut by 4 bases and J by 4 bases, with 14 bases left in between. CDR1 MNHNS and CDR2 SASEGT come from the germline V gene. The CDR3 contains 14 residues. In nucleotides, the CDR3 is TGTGCCAGCAGTGTACCGGACAACCGTTACGAGCAGTACTTC. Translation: CASSVPDNRYEQYF.

The CDR3 spells CSIGGEGNQPQHF. The CDR3 DNA sequence: TGCAGTATAGGGGGGGAAGGCAATCAGCCCCAGCATTTT. The V and J genes are TRBV29-1 and TRBJ1-5; possibly TRBD1 for D (6 bases). The CDR3 has 13 amino acids. CDR1 is SQVTM and CDR2 is ANQGSEA in the germline V gene.